The TCR beta chain described here comes from a study of T-cell reconstitution after alpha-beta-depleted transplantation in children. Remarks on this clonotype: No antigen is known for it.

CDR3 length: 15 amino acids. Germline V lookup: CDR1 MNHEY, CDR2 SVGEGT. The ends were cut back, 6 bases at V and 2 bases at J, with 16 bases in the middle. Whole-study findings and limits: T-cell numbers and diversity, one year after transplant, stemmed largely from T cells that were newly produced. Alpha-beta T cells present about two months after transplant were reported to originate from several hundred expanded graft clones.

Unique molecular identifiers tagged the TCRbeta library. TCRdb used MiXCR to reprocess the PCR reads, holding one entry per CDR3 protein. The sample contains approximately 800,000 distinct CDR3 sequences, approximately 15% of which appear only once. V gene TRBV6-2 or TRBV6-3 combines with J gene TRBJ2-5, with a possible D match to TRBD1 (6 bases). The sequenced sample was PBMCs, mostly from graft donor cells, obtained 360 days after TCRalphabeta/CD19-depleted stem cell transplant. This sequence originates from a male patient younger than 18 who had a stem cell transplant for acute lymphoblastic leukemia, so the T cells may come from the graft donor. Written as DNA, the CDR3 is TGTGCCAGCAGCTACATTTCCGGACAGCAAGAGACCCAGTACTTC. As protein: CASSYISGQQETQYF.